This T cell receptor beta chain emerged from a study of technical replicates of blood from a few donors. The germline V gene has CDR1 SNHLY and CDR2 FYNNEI. CDR3 length equals 14 residues. J was trimmed by 0 bases and V by 8 bases; bases with no gene match: 6. Data came from immunoSEQ multiplex PCR; TCRdb stores just in-frame clones and leaves some out. The data show more than 65,000 clones, approximately 89% seen once. The chain couples TRBV2 to TRBJ2-7, with 8 nucleotides matching TRBD1. The TCR sequence derives from a human donor in good health. Some clones in this sample may be carry-over from other donors' samples. The sample comprised PBMCs. Here the CDR3 reads CASVTGTGSYEQYF. The CDR3 DNA reads as TGTGCCAGCGTCACCGGGACAGGCTCCTACGAGCAGTACTTC.